The 24 T cell receptor beta chains reported below all come from one sample, sequenced in a study of cytomegalovirus exposure and HLA in healthy donors. Generated by immunoSEQ multiplex PCR, the TCRdb table keeps only in-frame clones and is missing some. In the table there are some 210,000 clones, approximately 87% of which are singletons. The sequencing input was PBMCs. Source of these receptors: a young woman in good health and CMV-seronegative.

The rearrangement uses TRBV5-6 and TRBJ2-5; D gene uncertain. V dropped 2 bases and J dropped 2 bases, with 7 bases sitting between them. Germline V gene data show CDR1 as SGHDT and CDR2 as YYEEEE. The CDR3 consists of 13 residues. For the CDR3, the DNA is TGTGCCAGCAGCTTTGGCAGGCAAGAGACCCAGTACTTC. Its protein is CASSFGRQETQYF.

This chain joins TRBV7-6 and TRBJ2-7; 8 nucleotides align to TRBD2. The ends lost 0 bases at V and 4 bases at J; junction bases unmatched: 8. The CDR3 runs 16 residues. Germline V gene data show CDR1 as SGHVS and CDR2 as FNYEAQ. CDR3 DNA sequence: TGTGCCAGCAGCTTAGCGTCGGGAGGGGCCAAATACGAGCAGTACTTC. Translation: CASSLASGGAKYEQYF.

Of note for this clone: The same CDR3 arises from other DNA sequences in this sample as well. V gene TRBV7-8 combines with J gene TRBJ2-7, with D possibly matching TRBD2 (7 bases). This CDR3 region has 14 residues. Trimming cost V 3 bases and J 0 bases, with 9 bases left between them. Looked up from germline, CDR1 is SGHVS and CDR2 is FQNEAQ. The CDR3 is CASSLGGPSYEQYF. The CDR3 DNA reads as TGTGCCAGCAGCTTGGGGGGGCCCTCCTACGAGCAGTACTTC. The full variable domain, rest sourced from reference TRBV7-8 and TRBJ2-7, is GAGVSQSPRYKVAKRGQDVALRCDPISGHVSLFWYQQALGQGPEFLTYFQNEAQLDKSGLPSDRFFAERPEGSVSTLKIQRTQQEDSAVYLCASSLGGPSYEQYFGPGTRLTVT.

V and J are TRBV7-9 and TRBJ2-1, with 14 bases identical to TRBD2. CDR3 size: 15 residues. Trimming cost V 5 bases and J 9 bases; bases outside gene matches: 6. CDR1 is SEHNR and CDR2 is FQNEAQ in the germline V gene (reference sequence). The CDR3 DNA reads TGTGCCAGCAGCGTTGGACTAGCGGGAGGAGGTGAGCAGTTCTTC. Protein product: CASSVGLAGGGEQFF.

This sequence joins TRBV2 and TRBJ1-1, with no clear D. CDR1 SNHLY and CDR2 FYNNEI come from the germline V gene. The V and J ends lost 3 bases and 8 bases respectively, with 10 bases between them. The CDR3 covers 12 residues. The CDR3 here is CASSEGVEEAFF. Written as DNA, the CDR3 is TGTGCCAGCAGTGAGGGAGTCGAAGAAGCTTTCTTT.

The V and J genes are TRBV30 and TRBJ2-3, with D unclear. The V and J ends lost 2 bases and 3 bases respectively, with 12 bases between them. There are 14 residues in the CDR3. Per the germline V gene, CDR1 is GTSNPN and CDR2 is SVGIG (reference sequence). Here the CDR3 reads CAWSPSQATDTQYF. The CDR3 DNA sequence: TGTGCCTGGAGTCCCAGCCAAGCGACAGATACGCAGTATTTT.

The J gene is TRBJ1-5, the V gene TRBV30, with 9 nucleotides matching TRBD1. V shed 5 bases, J shed 2 bases, and the junction held 7 bases outside the gene matches. CDR1 is GTSNPN, CDR2 SVGIG, per germline (reference sequence). CDR3 size: 15 residues. CDR3 in DNA: TGTGCCTGGGGGGGACAGGGCTGGGGCAATCAGCCCCAGCATTTT. Protein product: CAWGGQGWGNQPQHF.

The chain couples TRBV27 to TRBJ2-1; possible D gene TRBD2, 7 bases. Deletions cut 5 bases from V and 5 bases from J, with 19 bases between. CDR1 is MNHEY and CDR2 is SMNVEV in the germline V gene (reference sequence). This CDR3 spans 16 amino acids. In nucleotides, the CDR3 is TGTGCCAGCAGTACCCTTGGGGGGGCCGGGGACAATGAGCAGTTCTTC. The encoded protein is CASSTLGGAGDNEQFF.

CDR3 sequence reads: CASSSPGGGFYNEQFF. CDR3 in DNA: TGTGCCAGCAGTTCCCCTGGGGGAGGGTTCTACAATGAGCAGTTCTTC. The genes are TRBV28 and TRBJ2-1; 7 positions agree with TRBD2. The CDR3 contains 16 residues. The germline V gene encodes CDR1 MDHEN and CDR2 SYDVKM. The J segment lost 3 bases and the V segment lost 4 bases, leaving 9 bases of the junction unmatched.

The CDR3 DNA is TGTGCCAGCTCAATTCAGGGAACCTCTGGGGCCAACGTCCTGACTTTC. Protein: CASSIQGTSGANVLTF. The chain carries TRBV18 and TRBJ2-6; D possibly corresponds to TRBD1 (5 bases). This CDR3 has 16 residues. Trimming took off 5 bases at V and 0 bases at J, with 11 bases between the two ends. Looked up from germline, CDR1 is KGHSH and CDR2 is LQKENI.

The V call is TRBV29-1, the J call TRBJ2-5; unclear D gene. V was trimmed by 6 bases and J by 3 bases, leaving 11 bases between them. Germline loops: CDR1 SQVTM, CDR2 ANQGSEA. The CDR3 length is 12 residues. The CDR3 here is CSVIYVKETQYF. DNA for the CDR3: TGCAGCGTGATATATGTGAAAGAGACCCAGTACTTC.

This clone was observed once. The gene calls are TRBV9 and TRBJ2-1; 8 positions agree with TRBD2. Germline-derived CDR1 and CDR2 are SGDLS and YYNGEE. This CDR3 has 17 amino acids. Losses at the gene ends were 0 bases for V and 8 bases for J; bases not matched to a gene: 13. Here the CDR3 reads CASSVGVPGGPQDEQFF. In DNA, the CDR3 is TGTGCCAGCAGCGTAGGTGTCCCGGGGGGGCCCCAGGATGAGCAGTTCTTC.

The J gene is TRBJ2-5, the V gene TRBV6-1; 7 bases map to TRBD1. V dropped 2 bases and J dropped 2; count of bases not matched to a gene: 8. Germline V gene sequence: CDR1 MNHNS, CDR2 SASEGT. The CDR3 runs 16 residues. The CDR3 DNA sequence: TGTGCCAGCAGTGAACTGCTGGGACAGCTTCAAGAGACCCAGTACTTC. Translating it yields CASSELLGQLQETQYF.

V is TRBV27 and J is TRBJ2-3, with 10 positions matching TRBD2. CDR3 length: 16 residues. Losses at the gene ends were 8 bases for V and 1 base for J; bases not matched to a gene: 9. The V gene's germline CDR1 is MNHEY and CDR2 SMNVEV (reference sequence). The CDR3 DNA follows: TGTGCCAGCTCGTTTGGCCTAGCGGGAGGCACAGATACGCAGTATTTT. This gives the protein CASSFGLAGGTDTQYF.

This chain joins TRBV11-2 and TRBJ1-1, with D possibly matching TRBD1 (5 bases). The CDR3 loop spans 15 amino acids. Germline lookup yields CDR1 SGHAT and CDR2 FQNNGV. Trimming cost V 5 bases and J 3 bases, with 16 bases left between them. The CDR3 bases are TGTGCCAGCAGCAACGTAGGGGCGGGGGACACTGAAGCTTTCTTT. Amino acids: CASSNVGAGDTEAFF.

V gene TRBV6-5 combines with J gene TRBJ1-5; D uncertain. CDR1 MNHEY and CDR2 SVGAGI come from the germline V gene. This CDR3 contains 16 residues. Between the trimmed V and J ends, which lost 2 bases and 1 base, there was a span of 12 bases. CDR3 in amino acids: CASSYGHPGSNQPQHF. CDR3 DNA sequence: TGTGCCAGCAGTTACGGGCACCCCGGGAGCAATCAGCCCCAGCATTTT.

The chain joins TRBV27 to TRBJ2-1, with TRBD2 identical over 13 bases. J was trimmed by 4 bases and V by 4 bases; bases with no gene match: 10. Germline values: CDR1 MNHEY, CDR2 SMNVEV (reference sequence). The CDR3 totals 18 residues. The CDR3 bases are TGTGCCAGCAGTTCACTCACCCGGACTAGCGGGGGTTACAATGAGCAGTTCTTC. This encodes CASSSLTRTSGGYNEQFF.

This clone was detected once. The rearrangement links TRBV29-1 to TRBJ2-2, with unresolved D. The CDR3 extends over 14 amino acids. Germline V CDR1 and CDR2: SQVTM, ANQGSEA. Trimming left V 6 bases short and J 4 bases short, with 15 bases between. Here the CDR3 reads CSVGHPSATGELFF. The CDR3 DNA reads TGCAGCGTCGGGCATCCTTCGGCCACCGGGGAGCTGTTTTTT.

The J gene is TRBJ1-1, the V gene TRBV5-1; no clear D. The germline V and J ends were trimmed by 0 bases and 7 bases, with 7 bases remaining between them. This CDR3 region has 12 residues. The V gene's germline CDR1 is SGHRS and CDR2 YFSETQ. Here the CDR3 DNA reads TGCGCCAGCAGCTTGGAACGGGGTGAAGCTTTCTTT. It encodes CASSLERGEAFF.

This clone was counted once. One end of the junction does not line up with germline, which may come from a read error. The chain links TRBV11-2 to TRBJ1-1; D unclear. This CDR3 has 13 amino acids. The V gene's germline CDR1 is SGHAT and CDR2 FQNNGV. The CDR3 sequence is CASSLAPNAEAFF. CDR3 nucleotide sequence: TGTGCCAGCAGCTTAGCCCCGAACGCTGAAGCTTTCTTT. Full variable domain (remainder filled in from reference TRBV11-2 and TRBJ1-1): EAGVAQSPRYKIIEKRQSVAFWCNPISGHATLYWYQQILGQGPKLLIQFQNNGVVDDSQLPKDRFSAERLKGVDSTLKIQPAKLEDSAVYLCASSLAPNAEAFFGQGTRLTVV.

This chain links TRBV5-6 with TRBJ2-5, with a tentative D call TRBD2 (7 bases). The V end lost 4 bases, the J end lost 1 base, and 17 bases lay between the germline ends. CDR3 size: 16 residues. The V gene's germline CDR1 is SGHDT and CDR2 YYEEEE. CDR3: CASSENLGGPQETQYF. CDR3 DNA sequence: TGTGCCAGCAGCGAGAATTTGGGGGGGCCCCAAGAGACCCAGTACTTC.

This rearrangement joins TRBV11-2 to TRBJ2-1, with TRBD2 matching 7 bases. J lost 2 bases, V lost 3 bases, and 7 bases had no gene match. The length of the CDR3 is 16 residues. CDR1 and CDR2 (germline): SGHAT, FQNNGV. This chain's CDR3 is CASSFRPGGTYNEQFF. The CDR3 DNA follows: TGTGCCAGCAGCTTTCGGCCGGGAGGTACCTACAATGAGCAGTTCTTC. Full variable domain (rest looked up from reference TRBV11-2 and TRBJ2-1): EAGVAQSPRYKIIEKRQSVAFWCNPISGHATLYWYQQILGQGPKLLIQFQNNGVVDDSQLPKDRFSAERLKGVDSTLKIQPAKLEDSAVYLCASSFRPGGTYNEQFFGPGTRLTVL.

This chain joins TRBV10-1 and TRBJ2-5, with 10 bases aligning to TRBD1. This CDR3 has 15 amino acids. Losses at the gene ends were 3 bases for V and 4 bases for J; bases not matched to a gene: 5. Per germline, CDR1 WNHNN and CDR2 SYGVQD (reference sequence). The CDR3 DNA reads TGCGCCAGCAGTGATCCGACAGGGGGCAGAGAGACCCAGTACTTC. Protein sequence: CASSDPTGGRETQYF.

J is TRBJ2-7 and V is TRBV27, with D perhaps TRBD2 (7 bases). This CDR3 region has 14 residues. Germline V lookup: CDR1 MNHEY, CDR2 SMNVEV (reference sequence). V lost 8 bases, J lost 3 bases, and 17 bases lay in between. The CDR3 spells CASGGGPLFYEQYF. For the CDR3, the DNA is TGTGCCAGCGGCGGGGGCCCCTTGTTCTACGAGCAGTACTTC.